Listed here are 11 T cell receptor beta chains from one sample, sequenced in a study of blood T cell repertoires in COVID-19. Assay used: immunoSEQ multiplex PCR; TCRdb lists only in-frame clones, some missing. The sample contains 90,000 to 150,000 clones, more than 75% of which appear only once. Sequenced material: peripheral blood. The receptors shown here come from a man in his sixties with acute or convalescent COVID-19.

In this sample, this clone turned up once. The rearrangement joins TRBV5-1 to TRBJ2-3, with 7 bases aligning to TRBD1. In germline, CDR1 is SGHRS, CDR2 YFSETQ. There are 15 residues in the CDR3. V lost 4 bases and J lost 3; bases outside the gene matches: 8. CDR3 region: CASSAGTEGTDTQYF. The DNA of the CDR3 is TGCGCCAGCAGCGCCGGGACAGAGGGAACAGATACGCAGTATTTT. The variable domain in full, completed from reference TRBV5-1 and TRBJ2-3, reads KAGVTQTPRYLIKTRGQQVTLSCSPISGHRSVSWYQQTPGQGLQFLFEYFSETQRNKGNFPGRFSGRQFSNSRSEMNVSTLELGDSALYLCASSAGTEGTDTQYFGPGTRLTVL.

The chain recombines TRBV11-2 with TRBJ2-7; TRBD2 agrees at 7 bases. CDR3 length equals 15 residues. CDR1 and CDR2 (germline): SGHAT, FQNNGV. J lost 0 bases, V lost 5 bases, and 7 bases had no gene match. CDR3 region: CASSPWRGYSYEQYF. In nucleotides, the CDR3 is TGTGCCAGCAGCCCCTGGCGGGGGTACTCCTACGAGCAGTACTTC.

This clone was picked up a small number of times. The V and J genes are TRBV29-1 and TRBJ2-1, with 12 positions matching TRBD2. Germline V gene data show CDR1 as SQVTM and CDR2 as ANQGSEA. Trimming removed 5 bases from V and 7 bases from J; junction bases left unmatched: 6. The CDR3 has 14 residues. CDR3 bases: TGCAGCGTTTTTTCGACTAGCGGGAGAAATGAGCAGTTCTTC. It codes for CSVFSTSGRNEQFF.

The rearrangement joins TRBV6-1 to TRBJ2-7, with a tentative D call TRBD2 (6 bases). Germline-derived CDR1 and CDR2 are MNHNS and SASEGT. Trimming cost V 1 base and J 2 bases, with 15 bases left between them. The CDR3 has 16 residues. CDR3 nucleotides: TGTGCCAGCAGTGAAGTACGGGGGACGGTCGCCTACGAGCAGTACTTC. This codes for CASSEVRGTVAYEQYF.

The chain combines TRBV21-1 with TRBJ1-5; the tabulated D call, TRBD1, remains unverified against the DNA. TRBV21-1 is shown as a pseudogene. This CDR3 region has 21 residues. In DNA form, the CDR3 reads TGTGCCAGCAGCAAAGTCAGGGTAAGGTCACAGGGGGAGATGAGCAATCAGCCCCAGCATTTT. This encodes CASSKVRVRSQGEMSNQPQHF.

The chain joins TRBV7-6 to TRBJ2-2, with 7 nucleotides matching TRBD2. CDR1 and CDR2 from the germline V gene are SGHVS and FNYEAQ. This CDR3 is 14 amino acids long. Unmatched junction bases numbered 3, after V lost 3 bases and J lost 5 bases. The CDR3 protein is CASSFREGTGELFF. CDR3 sequence (DNA): TGTGCCAGCAGCTTTAGGGAGGGTACCGGGGAGCTGTTTTTT.

The chain has TRBV20-1 and TRBJ2-5; possible D gene TRBD1, 6 bases. Trimming cost V 3 bases and J 1 base, with 12 bases left between them. The CDR3 sequence is 14 residues long. CDR1 is DFQATT and CDR2 is SNEGSKA in the germline V gene (reference sequence). CDR3: CSASGHRVQETQYF. CDR3 nucleotide sequence: TGCAGTGCTAGTGGGCACAGGGTCCAAGAGACCCAGTACTTC.

The chain carries TRBV6-2 or TRBV6-3 and TRBJ2-3; D not resolved. Trimming pared 5 bases from V and 0 bases from J, leaving 12 bases between. Germline V CDR1 and CDR2: MNHEY, SVGEGT. This CDR3 has 15 amino acids. The CDR3 DNA reads as TGTGCCAGCAGTCCCGGAGACGGTAGCACAGATACGCAGTATTTT. This codes for CASSPGDGSTDTQYF.

The rearrangement joins TRBV2 to TRBJ2-2, with 8 positions matching TRBD2. V lost 6 bases and J lost 1; bases outside the gene matches: 4. CDR3 length: 15 amino acids. Germline CDR1 SNHLY, CDR2 FYNNEI. CDR3 in DNA: TGTGCCAGCAGACAACTAGCGGTGAACACCGGGGAGCTGTTTTTT. The encoded protein is CASRQLAVNTGELFF.

The CDR3 spells CASSPSGLAGGRGTDTQYF. The CDR3 DNA reads TGTGCCAGCAGCCCCTCGGGACTAGCGGGAGGACGGGGCACAGATACGCAGTATTTT. The chain is built from TRBV28 and TRBJ2-3; 15 nucleotides agree with TRBD2. V lost 6 bases and J lost 1; bases outside the gene matches: 11. This CDR3 comprises 19 residues. The germline V gene has CDR1 MDHEN and CDR2 SYDVKM.

The CDR3 coding sequence is TGCGCCAGCAGCTTGGCCGATAGCGGGAGGGATGAGCAGTTCTTC. It is translated as CASSLADSGRDEQFF. The chain combines TRBV5-1 with TRBJ2-1; 11 nucleotides match TRBD2. J lost 8 bases, V lost 0 bases, and 4 bases had no gene match. There are 15 residues in the CDR3. Per the germline V gene, CDR1 is SGHRS and CDR2 is YFSETQ.